These T cell receptor beta chains were read from a single sample in a study of cytomegalovirus exposure and HLA in healthy donors. Produced via immunoSEQ multiplex PCR; TCRdb's table is partial and in-frame only. The sample lists fewer than 85,000 clones, roughly two thirds occurring once. Sequenced material: PBMCs. The receptors originated from a man in his sixties in good health and CMV-seropositive. Both conserved end residues are part of each CDR3. D genes are given only for firm matches. Clone size, where shown, is once, few, many, or a class for clones that have expanded.

>TRBV6-5|NA|NA|TRBJ1-1
CASSYSTGEAFF
TGTGCCAGCAGTTACTCGACGGGTGAAGCTTTCTTT
>TRBV10-2|TRBD1|NA|TRBJ1-1
CASRDRVVTEAFF
TGCGCCAGCAGGGACAGGGTTGTCACTGAAGCTTTCTTT
>TRBV19|TRBD1|NA|TRBJ1-6
CASNRETGLNSPLHF
TGTGCCTCGAACAGGGAGACAGGGCTTAATTCACCCCTCCACTTT
>TRBV27|TRBD2|once|TRBJ2-2
CASRLAVGELFF
TGTGCCAGCAGACTAGCGGTCGGGGAGCTGTTTTTT
>TRBV7-9|TRBD1|NA|TRBJ2-1
CSSSGWTGVAEYNEQFF
TGTTCCAGCAGCGGGTGGACAGGGGTGGCAGAATACAATGAGCAGTTCTTC
>TRBV10-2|NA|NA|TRBJ2-5
CATQRGYGETQYF
TGCGCCACCCAACGGGGATACGGGGAGACCCAGTACTTC
>TRBV4-3|TRBD2|NA|TRBJ2-1
CASSQQRGGLNEQFF
TGCGCCAGCAGCCAACAGCGGGGGGGCCTTAATGAGCAGTTCTTC
>TRBV6-5|NA|few|TRBJ1-2
CASSQGGTGYTF
TGTGCCAGCAGTCAAGGAGGGACTGGCTACACCTTC
>TRBV28|TRBD1|NA|TRBJ1-1
CASNPYRGRPMNTEAFF
TGTGCCAGCAACCCATATAGGGGGCGCCCTATGAACACTGAAGCTTTCTTT
>TRBV27|TRBD1|NA|TRBJ2-7
CASRRDRGRADEQYF
TGTGCCAGCAGGCGGGACAGGGGGCGCGCGGACGAGCAGTACTTC
>TRBV30|NA|NA|TRBJ1-2
CAWSPGYGYTF
TGTGCCTGGAGTCCGGGCTATGGCTACACCTTC
>TRBV6-1|NA|NA|TRBJ1-2
CASSGNGYTF
TGTGCCAGCAGTGGTAATGGCTACACCTTC
>TRBV18|NA|NA|TRBJ1-2
CASSPQSTQGTNYGYTF
TGTGCCAGCTCACCACAGTCGACCCAGGGAACGAACTATGGCTACACCTTC
>TRBV10-3|TRBD1|NA|TRBJ1-6
CAISTGVNNSPLHF
TGTGCCATCAGTACAGGGGTTAATAATTCACCCCTCCACTTT
>TRBV18|NA|once|TRBJ1-1
CASSPGDTAFF
TGTGCCAGCTCACCGGGGGACACGGCTTTCTTT
>TRBV28|TRBD2|NA|TRBJ2-7
CASSPGLAGLEQYF
TGTGCCAGCAGTCCGGGACTAGCGGGTCTCGAGCAGTACTTC
>TRBV7-9|NA|NA|TRBJ2-7
CASSSSWPFEQYF
TGTGCCAGCAGCTCGTCCTGGCCTTTCGAGCAGTACTTC
>TRBV9|NA|once|TRBJ2-5
CASSVGDRSQETQYF
TGTGCCAGCAGCGTAGGAGACAGGTCACAAGAGACCCAGTACTTC
>TRBV25-1|NA|NA|TRBJ2-3
CASNGGADTQYF
TGTGCCAGCAACGGGGGAGCCGATACGCAGTATTTT
>TRBV18|NA|NA|TRBJ1-6
CASSRTGGRSYNSPLHF
TGTGCCAGCTCACGGACGGGGGGCCGCTCCTATAATTCACCCCTCCACTTT
>TRBV6-5|NA|few|TRBJ1-5
CASSYSRNQPQHF
TGTGCCAGCAGTTACTCGAGGAATCAGCCCCAGCATTTT
>TRBV19|NA|NA|TRBJ2-1
CASLGGQANPYNEQFF
TGTGCCAGCCTCGGAGGGCAGGCCAATCCCTACAATGAGCAGTTCTTC
>TRBV7-2|NA|NA|TRBJ2-7
CASSLVRTDYEQYF
TGTGCCAGCAGCTTAGTCAGGACAGACTACGAGCAGTACTTC
>TRBV7-8|TRBD1|NA|TRBJ2-7
CASKPPGTAPPGEQYF
TGTGCCAGCAAGCCCCCCGGGACAGCCCCTCCTGGGGAGCAGTACTTC
>TRBV4-1|NA|NA|TRBJ1-2
CASSLTTAGSLYGYTF
TGCGCCAGCAGCCTAACGACAGCCGGAAGCCTATATGGCTACACCTTC
>TRBV5-1|NA|NA|TRBJ2-7
CASSPPTSRYYEQYF
TGCGCCAGCAGCCCCCCCACTAGCAGATATTACGAGCAGTACTTC
>TRBV5-1|TRBD1|once|TRBJ1-2
CASSRRTGGSYNYGYTF
TGCGCCAGCAGCCGTCGGACAGGGGGGAGTTACAACTATGGCTACACCTTC
>TRBV29-1|NA|few|TRBJ2-1
CSVLTVNSYNEQFF
TGCAGCGTGTTAACAGTGAACTCCTACAATGAGCAGTTCTTC
>TRBV4-3|NA|NA|TRBJ2-1
CASSQDPGDQDEQFF
TGCGCCAGCAGCCAAGACCCAGGGGACCAAGATGAGCAGTTCTTC
>TRBV5-5|TRBD1|NA|TRBJ2-3
CASLPGQGTDTQYF
TGTGCCAGTCTCCCCGGACAGGGAACAGATACGCAGTATTTT
>TRBV28|NA|NA|TRBJ2-6
CAVRSSGANVLTF
TGTGCCGTCCGGAGCTCTGGGGCCAACGTCCTGACTTTC